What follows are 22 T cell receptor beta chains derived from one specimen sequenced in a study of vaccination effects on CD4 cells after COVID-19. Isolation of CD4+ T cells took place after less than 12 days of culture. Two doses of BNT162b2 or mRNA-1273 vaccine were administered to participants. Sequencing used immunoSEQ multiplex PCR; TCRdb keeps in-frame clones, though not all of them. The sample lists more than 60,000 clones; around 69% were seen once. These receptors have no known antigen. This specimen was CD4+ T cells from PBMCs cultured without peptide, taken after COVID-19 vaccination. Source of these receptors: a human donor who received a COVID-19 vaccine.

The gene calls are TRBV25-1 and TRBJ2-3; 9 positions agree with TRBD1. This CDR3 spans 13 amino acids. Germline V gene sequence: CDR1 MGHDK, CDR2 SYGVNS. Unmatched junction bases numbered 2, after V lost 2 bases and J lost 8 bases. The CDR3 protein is CASSERQGGTQYF. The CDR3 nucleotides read TGTGCCAGCAGTGAACGACAGGGGGGTACGCAGTATTTT.

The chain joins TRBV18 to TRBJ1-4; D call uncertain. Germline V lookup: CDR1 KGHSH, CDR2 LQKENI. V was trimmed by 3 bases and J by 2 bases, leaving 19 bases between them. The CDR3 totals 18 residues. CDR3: CASSPPRGSGGTNEKLFF. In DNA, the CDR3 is TGTGCCAGCTCACCTCCTAGAGGGTCGGGCGGGACTAATGAAAAACTGTTTTTT. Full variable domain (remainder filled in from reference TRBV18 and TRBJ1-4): NAGVMQNPRHLVRRRGQEARLRCSPMKGHSHVYWYRQLPEEGLKFMVYLQKENIIDESGMPKERFSAEFPKEGPSILRIQQVVRGDSAAYFCASSPPRGSGGTNEKLFFGSGTQLSVL.

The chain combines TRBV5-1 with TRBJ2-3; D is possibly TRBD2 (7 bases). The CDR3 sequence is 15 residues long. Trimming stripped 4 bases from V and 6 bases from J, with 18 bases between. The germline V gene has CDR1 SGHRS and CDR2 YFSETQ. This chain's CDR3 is CASSPIRGAYDTQYF. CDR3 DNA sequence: TGCGCCAGCAGCCCGATTCGGGGGGCGTATGATACGCAGTATTTT.

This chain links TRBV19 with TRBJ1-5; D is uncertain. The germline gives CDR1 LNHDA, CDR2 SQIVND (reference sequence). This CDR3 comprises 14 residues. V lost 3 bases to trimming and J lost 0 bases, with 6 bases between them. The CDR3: CASSISVSNQPQHF. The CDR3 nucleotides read TGTGCCAGTAGTATTAGCGTTAGCAATCAGCCCCAGCATTTT.

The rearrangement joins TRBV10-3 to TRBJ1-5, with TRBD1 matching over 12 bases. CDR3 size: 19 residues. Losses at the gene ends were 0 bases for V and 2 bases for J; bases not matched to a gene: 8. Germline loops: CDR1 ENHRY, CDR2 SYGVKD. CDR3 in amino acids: CAISESAGTGGLGNQPQHF. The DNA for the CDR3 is TGTGCCATCAGTGAGTCAGCCGGGACAGGGGGCTTAGGCAATCAGCCCCAGCATTTT.

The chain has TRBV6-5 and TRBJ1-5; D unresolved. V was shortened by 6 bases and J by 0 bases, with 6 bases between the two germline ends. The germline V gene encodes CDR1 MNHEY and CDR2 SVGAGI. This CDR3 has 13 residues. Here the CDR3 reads CASSLNSNQPQHF. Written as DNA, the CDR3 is TGTGCCAGCAGCCTCAATAGCAATCAGCCCCAGCATTTT.

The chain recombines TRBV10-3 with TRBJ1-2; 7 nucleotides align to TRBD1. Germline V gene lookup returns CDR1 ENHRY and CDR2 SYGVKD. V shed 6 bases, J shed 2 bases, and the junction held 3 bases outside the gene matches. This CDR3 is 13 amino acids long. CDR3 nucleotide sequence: TGTGCCATCAGGGACAGGTCGAACTATGGCTACACCTTC. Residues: CAIRDRSNYGYTF.

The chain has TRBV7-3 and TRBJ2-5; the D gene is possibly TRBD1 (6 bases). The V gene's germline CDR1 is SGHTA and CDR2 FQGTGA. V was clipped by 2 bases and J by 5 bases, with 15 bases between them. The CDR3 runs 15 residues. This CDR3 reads CASSLRQGGIETQYF. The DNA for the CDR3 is TGTGCCAGCAGCTTACGGCAAGGGGGTATCGAGACCCAGTACTTC.

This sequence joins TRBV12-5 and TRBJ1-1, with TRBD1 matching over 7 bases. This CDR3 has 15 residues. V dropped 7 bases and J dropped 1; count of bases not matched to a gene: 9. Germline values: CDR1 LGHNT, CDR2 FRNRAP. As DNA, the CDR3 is TGTGCTAGTGCCCCGGACAGGACACCGAACACTGAAGCTTTCTTT. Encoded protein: CASAPDRTPNTEAFF.

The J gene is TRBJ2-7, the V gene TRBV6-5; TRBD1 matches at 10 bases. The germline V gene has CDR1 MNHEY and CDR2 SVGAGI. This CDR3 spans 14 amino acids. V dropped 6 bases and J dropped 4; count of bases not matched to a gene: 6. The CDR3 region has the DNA TGTGCCAGCAGGCAACCGGGACAGGGGTACGAGCAGTACGTC. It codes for CASRQPGQGYEQYV.

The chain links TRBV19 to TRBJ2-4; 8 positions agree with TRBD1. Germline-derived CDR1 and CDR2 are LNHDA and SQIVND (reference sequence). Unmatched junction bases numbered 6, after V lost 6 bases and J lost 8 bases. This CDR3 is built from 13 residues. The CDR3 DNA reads TGTGCCAGTAGCAGGGGGCTTGCAGACATTCAGTACTTC. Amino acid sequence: CASSRGLADIQYF.

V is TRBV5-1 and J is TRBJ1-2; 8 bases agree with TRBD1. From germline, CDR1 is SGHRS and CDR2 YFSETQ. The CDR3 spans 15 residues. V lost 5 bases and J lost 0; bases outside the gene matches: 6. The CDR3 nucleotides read TGCGCCAGCAGGGACAGGGTGAATGCTAACTATGGCTACACCTTC. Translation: CASRDRVNANYGYTF.

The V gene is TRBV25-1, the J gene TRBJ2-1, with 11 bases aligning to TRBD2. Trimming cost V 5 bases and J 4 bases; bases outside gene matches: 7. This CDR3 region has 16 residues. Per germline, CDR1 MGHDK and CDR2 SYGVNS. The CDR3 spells CASSPRLAGLYNEQFF. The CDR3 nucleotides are TGTGCCAGCAGTCCAAGACTAGCGGGGCTATACAATGAGCAGTTCTTC.

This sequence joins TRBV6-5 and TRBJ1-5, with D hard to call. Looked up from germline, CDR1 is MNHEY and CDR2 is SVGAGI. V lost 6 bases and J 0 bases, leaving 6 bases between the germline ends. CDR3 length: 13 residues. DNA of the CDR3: TGTGCCAGCAGCCTCGATAGCAATCAGCCCCAGCATTTT. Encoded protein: CASSLDSNQPQHF.

CDR3 region: CASSTLSGTLTYNEQFF. The CDR3 nucleotides are TGTGCCAGCAGTACCCTCTCCGGGACACTAACCTACAATGAGCAGTTCTTC. The chain is built from TRBV27 and TRBJ2-1; weak D call: TRBD1 (6 bases). Germline values: CDR1 MNHEY, CDR2 SMNVEV (reference sequence). Trimming removed 5 bases from V and 2 bases from J, with 19 bases in between. This CDR3 is 17 amino acids long.

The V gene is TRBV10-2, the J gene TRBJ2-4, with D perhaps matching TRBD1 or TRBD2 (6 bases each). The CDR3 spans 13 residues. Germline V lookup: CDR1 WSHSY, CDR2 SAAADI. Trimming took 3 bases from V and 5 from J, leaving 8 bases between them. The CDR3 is CASSERGENIQYF. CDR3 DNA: TGCGCCAGCAGTGAAAGGGGGGAAAACATTCAGTACTTC.

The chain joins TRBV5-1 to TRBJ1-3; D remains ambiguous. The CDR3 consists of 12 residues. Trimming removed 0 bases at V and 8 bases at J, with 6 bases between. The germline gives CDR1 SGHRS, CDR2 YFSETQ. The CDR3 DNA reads TGCGCCAGCAGCTTGGCGGGTGACACCATATATTTT. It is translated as CASSLAGDTIYF.

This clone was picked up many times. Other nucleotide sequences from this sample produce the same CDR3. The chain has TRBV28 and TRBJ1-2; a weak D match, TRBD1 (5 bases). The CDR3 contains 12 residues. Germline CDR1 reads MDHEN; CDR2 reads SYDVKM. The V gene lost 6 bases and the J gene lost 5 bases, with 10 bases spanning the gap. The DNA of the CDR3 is TGTGCCAGCAGGCCGGGGGGGTATGGCTACACCTTC. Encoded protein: CASRPGGYGYTF.

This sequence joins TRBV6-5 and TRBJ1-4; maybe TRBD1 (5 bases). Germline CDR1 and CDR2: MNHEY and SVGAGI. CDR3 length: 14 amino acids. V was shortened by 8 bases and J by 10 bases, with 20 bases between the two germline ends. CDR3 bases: TGTGCCAGCTCCAAGGTTCGGGGGTTGGGAAAACTGTTTTTT. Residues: CASSKVRGLGKLFF.

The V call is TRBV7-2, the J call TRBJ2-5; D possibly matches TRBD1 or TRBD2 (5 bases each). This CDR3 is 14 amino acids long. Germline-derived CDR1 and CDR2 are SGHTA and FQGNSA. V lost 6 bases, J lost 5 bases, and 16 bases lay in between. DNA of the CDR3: TGTGCCAGCAGTTCGTCGGGACCAGGGGAGACCCAGTACTTC. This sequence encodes CASSSSGPGETQYF.

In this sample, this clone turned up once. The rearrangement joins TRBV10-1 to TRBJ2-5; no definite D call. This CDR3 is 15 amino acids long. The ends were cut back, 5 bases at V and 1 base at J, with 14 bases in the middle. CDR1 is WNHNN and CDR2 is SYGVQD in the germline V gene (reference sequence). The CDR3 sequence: CASSSGPLGQETQYF. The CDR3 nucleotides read TGCGCCAGCAGTTCTGGACCGTTGGGCCAAGAGACCCAGTACTTC.

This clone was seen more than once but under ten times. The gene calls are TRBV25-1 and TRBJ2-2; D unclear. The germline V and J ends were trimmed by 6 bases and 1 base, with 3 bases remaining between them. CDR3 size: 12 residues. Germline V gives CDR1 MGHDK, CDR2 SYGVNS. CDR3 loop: CASRQNTGELFF. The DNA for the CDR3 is TGTGCCAGCAGACAGAACACCGGGGAGCTGTTTTTT.